The 14 T cell receptor beta chains listed next were all sequenced from one sample in a study of early T cells in non-severe SARS-CoV-2 infection. TCRdb re-called the 5' RACE reads through MiXCR, storing one row per CDR3 protein. Among tens of thousands of distinct CDR3 sequences listed, about 15% were seen once. Sequencing input: whole blood. These receptors were taken from an adult who was a healthcare worker with PCR-confirmed SARS-CoV-2 infection or an uninfected control (not recorded which).

The chain carries TRBV7-2 and TRBJ1-4, with a tentative D call TRBD1 (6 bases). The CDR3 has 16 residues. Germline loops: CDR1 SGHTA, CDR2 FQGNSA. With 1 base removed from V and 0 bases from J, the gap between germline ends came to 9 bases. CDR3 sequence: CASSLVGGATNEKLFF. In DNA form, the CDR3 reads TGTGCCAGCAGCTTAGTAGGGGGGGCAACTAATGAAAAACTGTTTTTT.

The chain combines TRBV28 with TRBJ1-2, with D possibly TRBD1 on 5 matching bases. The ends were cut back, 10 bases at V and 2 bases at J, with 14 bases in the middle. Germline CDR1 is MDHEN and CDR2 is SYDVKM. This CDR3 region has 13 residues. CDR3: CAIEARANYGYTF. CDR3 DNA: TGTGCCATCGAAGCCAGGGCAAACTATGGCTACACCTTC.

The rearrangement joins TRBV19 to TRBJ1-2; D might be TRBD1 (5 bases). The CDR3 covers 16 residues. V was pared by 9 bases and J by 2 bases, with 22 bases between. Per the germline V gene, CDR1 is LNHDA and CDR2 is SQIVND (reference sequence). CDR3 amino acids: CASHRGDTHINYGYTF. CDR3 coding DNA: TGTGCCAGCCACCGGGGCGACACGCACATAAACTATGGCTACACCTTC.

As DNA, the CDR3 is TGTGCCAGCAGCTTAAGCCGAGCGGGAGTTGGCAATGAGCAGTTCTTC. This translates into CASSLSRAGVGNEQFF. V gene TRBV11-2 combines with J gene TRBJ2-1; the match to TRBD2 covers 8 bases. The CDR3 consists of 16 residues. Germline-derived CDR1 and CDR2 are SGHAT and FQNNGV. V lost 2 bases and J lost 6; bases outside the gene matches: 9.

The rearrangement links TRBV3-1 to TRBJ2-1; TRBD1 or TRBD2 may be the D gene (5 bases each). The V end was cut by 4 bases, the J end by 2 bases, with 12 bases between. Germline V gene sequence: CDR1 LGHDT, CDR2 YNNKEL (reference sequence). The CDR3 extends over 15 amino acids. The CDR3 coding sequence is TGTGCCAGCAGCCCCACGCCGGGGCCCTACAATGAGCAGTTCTTC. Its translation: CASSPTPGPYNEQFF.

This clonotype has a count of ten or more. The chain carries TRBV2 and TRBJ2-5; 7 nucleotides line up with TRBD1. This CDR3 spans 14 amino acids. Looked up from germline, CDR1 is SNHLY and CDR2 is FYNNEI. Trimming at V came to 6 bases and at J to 1 base, leaving 5 bases not matched to a gene. CDR3 in amino acids: CASSGQVPQETQYF. The CDR3 DNA is TGTGCCAGCAGCGGACAGGTCCCCCAAGAGACCCAGTACTTC.

This clonotype turned up a few times. The V and J genes are TRBV11-1 and TRBJ2-5; D is ambiguous. The germline V gene encodes CDR1 SGHAT and CDR2 FQDESV (reference sequence). CDR3 length: 13 residues. The germline V and J ends were trimmed by 3 bases and 3 bases, with 8 bases remaining between them. The CDR3 spells CASSFVWEETQYF. The CDR3 nucleotides are TGTGCCAGCAGCTTTGTCTGGGAAGAGACCCAGTACTTC.

This clonotype has a handful of counts. The chain has TRBV12-3 or TRBV12-4 and TRBJ1-1; D possibly corresponds to TRBD1 (6 bases). Trimming stripped 6 bases from V and 1 base from J, with 9 bases between. The CDR3 is 13 amino acids. The CDR3 reads CASRGHSNTEAFF. Written as DNA, the CDR3 is TGTGCCAGCAGGGGACATTCGAACACTGAAGCTTTCTTT.

This clonotype was counted many times. This chain uses TRBV7-2 with TRBJ2-7; 7 nucleotides align to TRBD2. The CDR3 is made up of 13 amino acids. V lost 5 bases, J lost 6 bases, and 7 bases stayed unmatched. CDR1 is SGHTA and CDR2 is FQGNSA in the germline V gene. CDR3 DNA sequence: TGTGCCAGCAGCAGGACTAGTTTCCGCGAGCAGTACTTC. Its protein product is CASSRTSFREQYF. Variable domain in full (rest from reference TRBV7-2 and TRBJ2-7): GAGVSQSPSNKVTEKGKDVELRCDPISGHTALYWYRQSLGQGLEFLIYFQGNSAPDKSGLPSDRFSAERTGGSVSTLTIQRTQQEDSAVYLCASSRTSFREQYFGPGTRLTVT.

The chain carries TRBV7-9 and TRBJ1-5; 10 positions match TRBD1. The CDR3 spans 15 residues. Looked up from germline, CDR1 is SEHNR and CDR2 is FQNEAQ (reference sequence). After removal of 6 bases from V and 4 bases from J, the junction contained 6 bases not matched to a gene. CDR3 nucleotides: TGTGCCAGCAGTCCCGGGACAGGGGTTAATCAGCCCCAGCATTTT. Its translation: CASSPGTGVNQPQHF.

The V and J genes are TRBV15 and TRBJ2-5, with D possibly TRBD2 on 5 matching bases. The CDR3 contains 16 residues. Trimming stripped 0 bases from V and 0 bases from J, with 11 bases between. CDR1 is LNHNV, CDR2 YYDKDF, per germline (reference sequence). Written as DNA, the CDR3 is TGTGCCACCAGCAGAGAGGTGGGAGCGCACCAAGAGACCCAGTACTTC. Protein product: CATSREVGAHQETQYF.

This clonotype was found many times. The chain joins TRBV18 to TRBJ1-5, with 10 bases fitting TRBD1. V shed 3 bases and J 9 bases; nucleotides not matched to a gene: 5. The CDR3 extends over 14 amino acids. Germline CDR1 reads KGHSH; CDR2 reads LQKENI. The CDR3: CASSPGQGDRPQHF. The CDR3 nucleotides read TGTGCCAGCTCACCCGGACAGGGGGATCGGCCCCAGCATTTT.

V and J are TRBV28 and TRBJ2-7; 10 bases are shared with TRBD1. The ends lost 6 bases at V and 4 bases at J; junction bases unmatched: 6. CDR3 size: 14 residues. CDR1 is MDHEN and CDR2 is SYDVKM in the germline V gene. This CDR3 reads CASRYDRGHYEQYF. For the CDR3, the DNA is TGTGCCAGCAGATACGACAGGGGGCATTACGAGCAGTACTTC.

This chain joins TRBV7-2 and TRBJ2-7; a weak D match, TRBD1 (6 bases). The CDR3 runs to 13 residues. The germline V gene has CDR1 SGHTA and CDR2 FQGNSA. V was pared by 3 bases and J by 4 bases, with 10 bases between. DNA for the CDR3: TGTGCCAGCAGCTTCACAGGGTCATACGAGCAGTACTTC. Encoded protein: CASSFTGSYEQYF.